The clone carrying this T cell receptor beta chain was recorded at least ten times. No antigen is known for it. This entry belongs to a study of T cell repertoires in cytomegalovirus infection. Study-level points and caveats: The response measured ex vivo was dominated by TCR beta clonotypes (HLA-C-restricted and CMV-specific).

Via MiXCR, TCRdb re-called the reads, giving one row per CDR3 protein. Among approximately 250,000 distinct CDR3 sequences, roughly 23% were seen once, and the ten largest hold around a sixth. V was pared by 5 bases and J by 4 bases, with 13 bases of the junction left unmatched. This CDR3 comprises 19 residues. The chain employs TRBV12-3 or TRBV12-4 and TRBJ2-3, with TRBD2 matching 15 bases. The sequence was obtained from a human donor in good health (CMV status not recorded). Some clones in this sample may be carry-over from other donors' samples. Material for sequencing was CD8+ T cells from PBMCs. DNA for the CDR3: TGTGCCAGCAGTCCCGGGACTAGCGGGGGGATGGGAAATCCAGATACGCAGTATTTT. Protein: CASSPGTSGGMGNPDTQYF.